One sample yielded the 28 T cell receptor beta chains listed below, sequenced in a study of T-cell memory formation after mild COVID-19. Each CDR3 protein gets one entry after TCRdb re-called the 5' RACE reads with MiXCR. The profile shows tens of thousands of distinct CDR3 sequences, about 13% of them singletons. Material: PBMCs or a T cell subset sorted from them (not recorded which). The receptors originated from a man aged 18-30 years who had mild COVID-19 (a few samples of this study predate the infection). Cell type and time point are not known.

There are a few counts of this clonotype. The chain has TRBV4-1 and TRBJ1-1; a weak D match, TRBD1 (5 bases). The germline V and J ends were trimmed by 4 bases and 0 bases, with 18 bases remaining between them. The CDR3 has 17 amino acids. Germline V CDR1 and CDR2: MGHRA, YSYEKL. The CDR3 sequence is CASSRDQAGGLNTEAFF. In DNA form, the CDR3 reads TGCGCCAGCAGCCGCGATCAGGCCGGGGGGTTGAACACTGAAGCTTTCTTT.

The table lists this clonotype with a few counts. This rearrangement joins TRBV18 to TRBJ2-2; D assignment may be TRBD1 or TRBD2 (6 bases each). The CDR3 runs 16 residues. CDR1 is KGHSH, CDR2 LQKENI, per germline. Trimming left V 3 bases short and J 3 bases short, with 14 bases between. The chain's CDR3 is CASSPPGAGDTGELFF. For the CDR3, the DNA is TGTGCCAGCTCACCGCCGGGGGCTGGCGACACCGGGGAGCTGTTTTTT.

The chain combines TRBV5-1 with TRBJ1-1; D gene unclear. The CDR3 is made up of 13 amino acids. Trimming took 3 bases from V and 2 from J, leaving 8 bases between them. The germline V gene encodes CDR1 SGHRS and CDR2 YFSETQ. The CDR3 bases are TGCGCCAGCAGCTCTTGGTCCAACACTGAAGCTTTCTTT. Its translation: CASSSWSNTEAFF.

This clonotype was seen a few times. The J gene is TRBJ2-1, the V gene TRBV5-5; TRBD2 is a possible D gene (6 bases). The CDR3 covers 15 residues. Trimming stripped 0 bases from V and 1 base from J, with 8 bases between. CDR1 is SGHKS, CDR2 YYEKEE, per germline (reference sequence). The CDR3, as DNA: TGTGCCAGCAGCTTGGGGAGCGGGTCCTACAATGAGCAGTTCTTC. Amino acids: CASSLGSGSYNEQFF.

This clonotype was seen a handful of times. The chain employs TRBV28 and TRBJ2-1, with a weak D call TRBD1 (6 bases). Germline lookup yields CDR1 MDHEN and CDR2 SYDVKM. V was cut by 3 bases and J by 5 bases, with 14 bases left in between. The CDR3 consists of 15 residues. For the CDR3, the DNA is TGTGCCAGCAGTTTCCCGTGGACAGAGGACAATGAGCAGTTCTTC. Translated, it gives CASSFPWTEDNEQFF.

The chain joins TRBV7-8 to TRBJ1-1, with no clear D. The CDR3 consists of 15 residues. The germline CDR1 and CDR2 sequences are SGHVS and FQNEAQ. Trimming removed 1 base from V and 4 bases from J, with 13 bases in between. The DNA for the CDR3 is TGTGCCAGCAGCTTAGGGACGGGGAGCTCCACTGAAGCTTTCTTT. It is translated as CASSLGTGSSTEAFF.

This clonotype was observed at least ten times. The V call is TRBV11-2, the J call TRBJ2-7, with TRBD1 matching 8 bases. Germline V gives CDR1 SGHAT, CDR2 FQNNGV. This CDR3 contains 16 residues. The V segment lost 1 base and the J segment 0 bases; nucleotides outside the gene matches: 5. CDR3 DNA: TGTGCCAGCAGCTTAGGCGAGACAGGGGTCTCCTACGAGCAGTACTTC. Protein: CASSLGETGVSYEQYF.

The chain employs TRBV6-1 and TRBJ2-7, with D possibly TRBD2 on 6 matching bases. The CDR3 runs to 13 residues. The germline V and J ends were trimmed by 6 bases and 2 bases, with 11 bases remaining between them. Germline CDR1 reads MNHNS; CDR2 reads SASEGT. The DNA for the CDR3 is TGTGCCAGCAGACCCGGGACTGCCTACGAGCAGTACTTC. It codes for CASRPGTAYEQYF.

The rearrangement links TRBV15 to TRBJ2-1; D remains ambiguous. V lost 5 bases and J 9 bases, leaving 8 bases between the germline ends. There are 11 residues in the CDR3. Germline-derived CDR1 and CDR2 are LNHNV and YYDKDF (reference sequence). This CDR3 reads CATSGRGEQFF. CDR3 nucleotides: TGTGCCACCAGCGGTCGAGGTGAGCAGTTCTTC.

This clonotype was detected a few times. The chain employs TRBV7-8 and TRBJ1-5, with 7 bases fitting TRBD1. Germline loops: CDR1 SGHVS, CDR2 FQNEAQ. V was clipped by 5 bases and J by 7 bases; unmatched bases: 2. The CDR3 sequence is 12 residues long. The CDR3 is CASSPGGQPQHF. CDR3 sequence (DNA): TGTGCCAGCAGCCCAGGGGGACAGCCCCAGCATTTT.

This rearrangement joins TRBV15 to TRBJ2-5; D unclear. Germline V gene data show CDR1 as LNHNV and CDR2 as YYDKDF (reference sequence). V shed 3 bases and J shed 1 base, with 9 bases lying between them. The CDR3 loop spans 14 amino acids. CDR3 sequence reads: CATSSEDLQETQYF. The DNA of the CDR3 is TGTGCCACCAGCAGTGAGGACCTCCAAGAGACCCAGTACTTC.

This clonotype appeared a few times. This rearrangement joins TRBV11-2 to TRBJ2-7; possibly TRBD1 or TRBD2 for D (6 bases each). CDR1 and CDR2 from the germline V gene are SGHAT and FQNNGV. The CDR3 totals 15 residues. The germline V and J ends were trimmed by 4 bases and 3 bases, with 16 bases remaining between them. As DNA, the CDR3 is TGTGCCAGCAGCTCCCCAGGTGGAGGGGGCTACGAGCAGTACTTC. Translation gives CASSSPGGGGYEQYF.

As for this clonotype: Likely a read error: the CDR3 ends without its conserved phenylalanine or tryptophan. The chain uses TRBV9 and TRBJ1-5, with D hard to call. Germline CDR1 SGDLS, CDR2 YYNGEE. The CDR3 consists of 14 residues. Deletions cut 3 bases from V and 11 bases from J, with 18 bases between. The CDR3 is CASSETGNPRSQHL. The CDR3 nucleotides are TGTGCCAGCAGCGAAACCGGCAACCCCCGGTCCCAGCATTTG.

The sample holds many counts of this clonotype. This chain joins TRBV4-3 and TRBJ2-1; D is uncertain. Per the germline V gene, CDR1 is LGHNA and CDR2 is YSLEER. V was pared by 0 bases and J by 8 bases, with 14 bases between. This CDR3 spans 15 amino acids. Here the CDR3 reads CASSQDGSRFDEQFF. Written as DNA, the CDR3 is TGCGCCAGCAGCCAAGATGGATCCCGTTTCGATGAGCAGTTCTTC.

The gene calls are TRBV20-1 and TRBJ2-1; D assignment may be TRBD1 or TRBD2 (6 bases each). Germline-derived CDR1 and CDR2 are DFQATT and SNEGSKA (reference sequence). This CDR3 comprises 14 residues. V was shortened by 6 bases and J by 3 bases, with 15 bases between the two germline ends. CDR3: CSASRGAVYNEQFF. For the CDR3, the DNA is TGCAGTGCCAGTAGGGGGGCCGTCTACAATGAGCAGTTCTTC.

The CDR3 reads CASSPSPGSGGQETQYF. The CDR3 nucleotides read TGTGCCAGCAGTCCTTCCCCGGGTAGCGGGGGGCAAGAGACCCAGTACTTC. This chain links TRBV6-6 with TRBJ2-5, with 10 nucleotides matching TRBD2. Germline CDR1 MNHNY, CDR2 SVGAGI (reference sequence). The CDR3 consists of 17 residues. V lost 5 bases and J lost 2; bases outside the gene matches: 11.

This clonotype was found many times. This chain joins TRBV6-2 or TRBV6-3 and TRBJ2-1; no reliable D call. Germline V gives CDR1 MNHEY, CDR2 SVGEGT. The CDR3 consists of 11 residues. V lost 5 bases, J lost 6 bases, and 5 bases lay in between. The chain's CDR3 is CASSQSNEQFF. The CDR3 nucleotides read TGTGCCAGCAGTCAATCCAATGAGCAGTTCTTC.

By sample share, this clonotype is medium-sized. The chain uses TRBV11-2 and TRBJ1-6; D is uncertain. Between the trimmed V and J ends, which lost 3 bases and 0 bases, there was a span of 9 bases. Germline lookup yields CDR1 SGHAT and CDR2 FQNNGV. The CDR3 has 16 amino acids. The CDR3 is CASSFGPSSYNSPLHF. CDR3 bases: TGTGCCAGCAGCTTCGGGCCGAGCTCCTATAATTCACCCCTCCACTTT.

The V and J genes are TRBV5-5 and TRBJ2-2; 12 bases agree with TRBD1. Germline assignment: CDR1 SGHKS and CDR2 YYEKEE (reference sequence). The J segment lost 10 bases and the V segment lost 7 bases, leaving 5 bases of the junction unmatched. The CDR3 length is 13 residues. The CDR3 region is CASRGQGAVELFF. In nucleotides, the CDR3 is TGTGCCAGCCGGGGACAGGGGGCCGTGGAGCTGTTTTTT.

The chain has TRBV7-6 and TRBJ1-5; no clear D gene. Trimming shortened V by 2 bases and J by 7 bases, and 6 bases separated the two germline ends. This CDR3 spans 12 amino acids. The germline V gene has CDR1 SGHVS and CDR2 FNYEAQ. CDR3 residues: CASSLSVQPQHF. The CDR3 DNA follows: TGTGCCAGCAGCTTAAGTGTCCAGCCCCAGCATTTT.

This CDR3 reads CASSYGRGDNEQFF. In DNA, the CDR3 is TGTGCCAGCAGTTATGGAAGAGGAGACAATGAGCAGTTCTTC. The chain has TRBV6-2 or TRBV6-3 and TRBJ2-1; unclear D gene. Trimming pared 3 bases from V and 5 bases from J, leaving 11 bases between. The CDR3 runs 14 residues. Looked up from germline, CDR1 is MNHEY and CDR2 is SVGEGT.

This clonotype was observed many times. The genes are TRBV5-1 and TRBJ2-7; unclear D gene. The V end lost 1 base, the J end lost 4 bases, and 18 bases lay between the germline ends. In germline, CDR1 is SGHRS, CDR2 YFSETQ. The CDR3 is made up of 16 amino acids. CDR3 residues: CASSLRTFDQDYEQYF. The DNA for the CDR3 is TGCGCCAGCAGCTTGCGGACGTTCGACCAAGATTACGAGCAGTACTTC.

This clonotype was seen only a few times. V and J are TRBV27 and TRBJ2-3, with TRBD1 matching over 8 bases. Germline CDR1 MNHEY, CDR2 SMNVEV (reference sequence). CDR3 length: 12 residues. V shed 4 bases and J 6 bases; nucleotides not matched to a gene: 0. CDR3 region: CASSYRGDTQYF. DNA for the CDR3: TGTGCCAGCAGTTACAGGGGGGATACGCAGTATTTT.

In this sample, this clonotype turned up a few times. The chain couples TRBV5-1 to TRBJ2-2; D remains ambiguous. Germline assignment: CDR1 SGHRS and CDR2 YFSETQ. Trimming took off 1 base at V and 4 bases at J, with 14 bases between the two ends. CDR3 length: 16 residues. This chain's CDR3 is CASSLSLARSTGELFF. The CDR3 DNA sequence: TGCGCCAGCAGCTTGAGTTTGGCCAGGAGCACCGGGGAGCTGTTTTTT.

The CDR3 is CASSWGPGGGTEAFF. CDR3 coding DNA: TGTGCCAGCAGCTGGGGGCCCGGGGGGGGAACTGAAGCTTTCTTT. The chain has TRBV5-5 and TRBJ1-1; a weak D match, TRBD1 (6 bases). Per germline, CDR1 SGHKS and CDR2 YYEKEE (reference sequence). V was trimmed by 3 bases and J by 5 bases, leaving 17 bases between them. The CDR3 is 15 amino acids.

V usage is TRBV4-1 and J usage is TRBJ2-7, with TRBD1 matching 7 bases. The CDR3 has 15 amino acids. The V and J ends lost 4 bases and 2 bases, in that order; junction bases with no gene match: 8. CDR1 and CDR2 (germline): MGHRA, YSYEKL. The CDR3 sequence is CASSLSTGRAYEQYF. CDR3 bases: TGCGCCAGCAGCCTATCGACAGGGCGAGCCTACGAGCAGTACTTC.

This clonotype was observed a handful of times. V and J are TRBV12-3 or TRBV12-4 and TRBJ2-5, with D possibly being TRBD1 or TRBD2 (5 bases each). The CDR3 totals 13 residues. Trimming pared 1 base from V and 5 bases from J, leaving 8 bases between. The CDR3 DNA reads TGTGCCAGCAGTTTAGGCAGGGAGGAGACCCAGTACTTC. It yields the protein CASSLGREETQYF.

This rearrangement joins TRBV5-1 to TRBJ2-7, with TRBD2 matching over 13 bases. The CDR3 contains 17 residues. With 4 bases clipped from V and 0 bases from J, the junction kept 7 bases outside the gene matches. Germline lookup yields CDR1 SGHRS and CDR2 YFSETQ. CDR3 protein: CASSPIGTSGVSYEQYF. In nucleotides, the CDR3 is TGCGCCAGCAGCCCCATCGGGACTAGCGGGGTCTCCTACGAGCAGTACTTC.